This T cell receptor (beta chain) emerged from a study of T cell responses to AZD1222 COVID-19 vaccine. The CDR3 has 14 amino acids. The ends were cut back, 2 bases at V and 6 bases at J, with 13 bases in the middle. Germline CDR1 reads MNHNY; CDR2 reads SVGAGI (reference sequence). Measured with immunoSEQ multiplex PCR; TCRdb has only the in-frame clones, and not every one. The sample has roughly 190,000 clones, 90% to 95% seen once; the top ten hold 1.7%. The TCR comes from an adult who received the AZD1222 COVID-19 vaccine. Material: peripheral blood, obtained 28 days after the second AZD1222 dose. The chain couples TRBV6-6 to TRBJ1-2; tentatively, D is TRBD1 (5 bases). This CDR3 is CASSYGGMADGYTF. In DNA, the CDR3 is TGTGCCAGCAGTTACGGGGGGATGGCAGATGGCTACACCTTC.